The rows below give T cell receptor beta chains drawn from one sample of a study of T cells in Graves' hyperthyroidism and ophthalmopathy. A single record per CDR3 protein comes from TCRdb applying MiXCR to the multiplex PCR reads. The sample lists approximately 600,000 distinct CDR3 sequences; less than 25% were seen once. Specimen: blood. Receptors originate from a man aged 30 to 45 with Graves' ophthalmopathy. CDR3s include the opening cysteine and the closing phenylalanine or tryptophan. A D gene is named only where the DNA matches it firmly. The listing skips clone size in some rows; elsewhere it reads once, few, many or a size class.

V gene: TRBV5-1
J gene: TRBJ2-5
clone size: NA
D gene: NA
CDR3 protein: CASSLVGGIGETQYF
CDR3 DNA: TGCGCCAGCAGCTTGGTCGGCGGTATAGGAGAGACCCAGTACTTC

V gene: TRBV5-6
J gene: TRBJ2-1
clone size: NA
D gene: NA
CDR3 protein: CASSLAAVSYNEQFF
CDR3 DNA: TGTGCCAGCAGCTTGGCGGCGGTTTCCTACAATGAGCAGTTCTTC

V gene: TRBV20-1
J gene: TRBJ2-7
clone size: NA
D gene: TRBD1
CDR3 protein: CSASEAGGGGEQYF
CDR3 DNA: TGCAGTGCTAGTGAGGCAGGGGGCGGTGGGGAGCAGTACTTC

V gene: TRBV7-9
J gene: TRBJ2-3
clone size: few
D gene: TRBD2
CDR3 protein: CASSSLAGTTSTDTQYF
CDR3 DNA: TGTGCCAGCAGCTCTCTAGCGGGAACTACTAGCACAGATACGCAGTATTTT

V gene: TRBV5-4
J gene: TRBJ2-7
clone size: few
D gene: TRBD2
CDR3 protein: CASSPAGTSGTYEQYF
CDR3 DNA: TGTGCCAGCAGCCCGGCCGGGACTAGCGGTACCTACGAGCAGTACTTC

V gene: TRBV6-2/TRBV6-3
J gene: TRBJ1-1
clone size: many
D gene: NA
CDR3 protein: CASSPSEGAEAFF
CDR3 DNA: TGTGCCAGCAGCCCCTCGGAGGGGGCTGAAGCTTTCTTT

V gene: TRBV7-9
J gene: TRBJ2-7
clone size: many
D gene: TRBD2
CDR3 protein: CASSLAGGNEQYF
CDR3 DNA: TGTGCCAGCAGCTTAGCGGGAGGGAACGAGCAGTACTTC

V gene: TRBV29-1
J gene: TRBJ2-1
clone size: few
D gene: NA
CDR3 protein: CSTGPAGYEQFF
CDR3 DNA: TGCAGTACCGGGCCCGCCGGGTATGAGCAGTTCTTC

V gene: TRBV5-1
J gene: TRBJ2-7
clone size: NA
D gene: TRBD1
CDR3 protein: CASSLEAQGSNEQYF
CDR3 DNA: TGCGCCAGCAGCTTGGAAGCACAGGGGAGTAACGAGCAGTACTTC

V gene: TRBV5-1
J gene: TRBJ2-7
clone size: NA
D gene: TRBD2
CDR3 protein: CASSLDLAGGPVAYEQYF
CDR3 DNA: TGCGCCAGCAGCTTGGATTTAGCGGGAGGGCCGGTCGCCTACGAGCAGTACTTC

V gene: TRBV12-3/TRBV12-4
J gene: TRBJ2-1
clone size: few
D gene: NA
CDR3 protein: CASSLGQPDEQFF
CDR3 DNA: TGTGCCAGCAGTTTGGGTCAGCCCGATGAGCAGTTCTTC

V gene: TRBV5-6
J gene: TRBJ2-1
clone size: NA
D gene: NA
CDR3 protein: CASSLARGPEQFF
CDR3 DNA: TGTGCCAGCAGCTTGGCCCGAGGTCCTGAGCAGTTCTTC

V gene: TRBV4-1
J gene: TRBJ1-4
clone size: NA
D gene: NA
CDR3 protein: CASSRSAGTTNEKLFF
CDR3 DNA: TGCGCCAGCAGCCGTTCCGCAGGGACCACTAATGAAAAACTGTTTTTT

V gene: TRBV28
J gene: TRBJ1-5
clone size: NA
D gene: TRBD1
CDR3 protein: CASSLSLQDRGQPQHF
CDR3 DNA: TGTGCCAGCAGTTTATCGTTACAGGACAGGGGTCAGCCCCAGCATTTT

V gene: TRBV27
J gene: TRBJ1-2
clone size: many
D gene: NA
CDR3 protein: CASSPQLNYGYTF
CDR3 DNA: TGTGCCAGCAGTCCTCAACTTAACTATGGCTACACCTTC

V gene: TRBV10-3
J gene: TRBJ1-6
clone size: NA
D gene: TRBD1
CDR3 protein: CAISPTGTDNSPLHF
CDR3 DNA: TGTGCCATCAGTCCGACCGGGACAGATAATTCACCCCTCCACTTT

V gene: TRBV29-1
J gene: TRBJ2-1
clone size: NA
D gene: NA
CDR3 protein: CSVETENPYNEQFF
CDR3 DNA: TGCAGCGTTGAGACGGAGAACCCCTACAATGAGCAGTTCTTC

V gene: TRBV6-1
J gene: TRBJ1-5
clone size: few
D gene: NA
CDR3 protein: CASSTSRGGGQPQHF
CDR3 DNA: TGTGCCAGCAGTACCAGTAGGGGCGGGGGTCAGCCCCAGCATTTT

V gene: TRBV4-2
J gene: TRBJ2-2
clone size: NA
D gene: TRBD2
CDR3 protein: CATMRGSGSDTGELFF
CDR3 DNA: TGTGCCACGATGAGGGGTAGCGGGAGCGACACCGGGGAGCTGTTTTTT

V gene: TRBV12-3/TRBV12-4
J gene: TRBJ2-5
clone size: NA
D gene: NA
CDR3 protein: CASSFMVYPPGKETQYF
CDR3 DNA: TGTGCCAGCAGTTTCATGGTCTACCCTCCTGGGAAGGAGACCCAGTACTTC

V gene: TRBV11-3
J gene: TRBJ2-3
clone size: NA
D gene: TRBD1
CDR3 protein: CASSHGQGARDTQYF
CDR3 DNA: TGTGCCAGCAGTCATGGACAGGGGGCTAGAGATACGCAGTATTTT

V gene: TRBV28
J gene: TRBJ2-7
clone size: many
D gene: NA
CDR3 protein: CASSELGNYEQYF
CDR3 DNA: TGTGCCAGCAGTGAACTCGGTAACTACGAGCAGTACTTC

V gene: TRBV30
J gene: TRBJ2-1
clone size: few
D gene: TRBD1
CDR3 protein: CAWRNRGSSYNEQFF
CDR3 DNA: TGTGCCTGGAGGAACAGGGGAAGCTCCTACAATGAGCAGTTCTTC

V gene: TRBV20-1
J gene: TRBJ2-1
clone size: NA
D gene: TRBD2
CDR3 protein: CSARDPGTRAYNEQFF
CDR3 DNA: TGCAGTGCTAGAGATCCGGGGACTAGAGCTTACAATGAGCAGTTCTTC

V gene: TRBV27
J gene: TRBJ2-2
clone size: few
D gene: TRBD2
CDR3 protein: CASSFGTKNGELFF
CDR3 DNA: TGTGCCAGCAGTTTCGGGACTAAAAACGGGGAGCTGTTTTTT

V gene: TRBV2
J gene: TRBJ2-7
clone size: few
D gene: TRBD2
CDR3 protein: CASTPGLGTYEQYF
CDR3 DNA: TGTGCCAGCACCCCGGGACTAGGAACTTACGAGCAGTACTTC

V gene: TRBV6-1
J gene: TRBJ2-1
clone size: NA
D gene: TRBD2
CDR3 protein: CASSARLAGDEDEQFF
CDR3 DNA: TGTGCCAGCAGCGCCAGACTAGCGGGAGATGAGGATGAGCAGTTCTTC

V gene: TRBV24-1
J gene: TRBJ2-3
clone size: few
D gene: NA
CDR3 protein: CATSDPSTVRDTQYF
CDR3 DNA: TGTGCCACCAGTGATCCTTCTACTGTAAGAGATACGCAGTATTTT

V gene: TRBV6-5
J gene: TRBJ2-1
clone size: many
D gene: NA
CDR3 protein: CASSYSALDSHSSYNEQFF
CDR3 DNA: TGTGCCAGCAGTTACTCGGCGCTCGACTCCCACAGCTCCTACAATGAGCAGTTCTTC

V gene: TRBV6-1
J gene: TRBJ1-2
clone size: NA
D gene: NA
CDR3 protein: CASNGFRASYGYTF
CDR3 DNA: TGTGCCAGCAATGGGTTCAGGGCGAGCTATGGCTACACCTTC

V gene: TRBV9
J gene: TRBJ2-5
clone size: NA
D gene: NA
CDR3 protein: CASSPSPGRETQYF
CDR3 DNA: TGTGCCAGCAGCCCGAGCCCTGGGAGGGAGACCCAGTACTTC

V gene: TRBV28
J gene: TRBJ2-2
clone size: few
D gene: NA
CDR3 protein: CASSLDPGELFF
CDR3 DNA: TGTGCCAGCAGTTTAGACCCCGGGGAGCTGTTTTTT

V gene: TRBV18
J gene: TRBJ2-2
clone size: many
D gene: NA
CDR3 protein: CASSPDRRVRTGELFF
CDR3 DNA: TGTGCCAGCTCACCAGACCGGCGCGTGCGCACCGGGGAGCTGTTTTTT

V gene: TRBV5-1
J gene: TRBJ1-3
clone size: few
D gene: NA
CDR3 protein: CASSLTGGISGNTIYF
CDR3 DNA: TGCGCCAGCAGCCTCACGGGAGGGATCTCTGGAAACACCATATATTTT

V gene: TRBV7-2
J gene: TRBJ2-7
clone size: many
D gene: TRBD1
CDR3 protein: CASSLDRGRGEQYF
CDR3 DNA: TGTGCCAGCAGCTTAGACAGGGGTCGAGGCGAGCAGTACTTC